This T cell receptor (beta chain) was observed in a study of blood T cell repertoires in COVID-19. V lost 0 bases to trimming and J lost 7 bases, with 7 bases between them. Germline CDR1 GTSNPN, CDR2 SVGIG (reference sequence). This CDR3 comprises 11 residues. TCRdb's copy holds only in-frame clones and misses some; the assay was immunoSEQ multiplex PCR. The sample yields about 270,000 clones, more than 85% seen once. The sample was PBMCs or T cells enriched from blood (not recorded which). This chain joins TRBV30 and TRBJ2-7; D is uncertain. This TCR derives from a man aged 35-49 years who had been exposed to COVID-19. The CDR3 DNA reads TGTGCCTGGAGTGTAAAGAGTGAGCAGTACTTC. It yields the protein CAWSVKSEQYF.